Below, 17 T cell receptor beta chains from the same sample are listed, as sequenced in a study of blood T cell repertoires in COVID-19. This table comes from immunoSEQ multiplex PCR, and its TCRdb copy is limited to in-frame clones, with some not included. The sample lists about 260,000 clones, around nine tenths seen once, with 10% in the top ten. The sequencing input was peripheral blood. These receptors were obtained from a woman between 65 and 79 years old with COVID-19, enrolled during active disease.

V is TRBV6-6 and J is TRBJ2-5; D gene ambiguous. The CDR3 contains 12 residues. Trimming took off 6 bases at V and 2 bases at J, with 7 bases between the two ends. The germline V gene encodes CDR1 MNHNY and CDR2 SVGAGI (reference sequence). This CDR3 is CASSSLQETQYF. The CDR3 DNA sequence: TGTGCCAGCAGCTCGCTACAAGAGACCCAGTACTTC.

This clone was seen a single time. This chain uses TRBV30 with TRBJ2-5, with D maybe TRBD1 (5 bases). CDR1 and CDR2 (germline): GTSNPN, SVGIG (reference sequence). The CDR3 covers 15 residues. V lost 0 bases to trimming and J lost 4 bases, with 15 bases between them. CDR3 coding DNA: TGTGCCTGGAGTGTTGGTCAGGGAATTAGAGAGACCCAGTACTTC. This translates into CAWSVGQGIRETQYF.

The rearrangement links TRBV23-1 to TRBJ2-7; TRBD1 might be the D (5 bases). TRBV23-1 qualifies as an ORF whose function is uncertain. The CDR3 sequence is 16 residues long. Deletions cut 2 bases from V and 0 bases from J, with 14 bases between. CDR3 sequence: CASSQGIQARSYEQYF. CDR3 nucleotides: TGCGCCAGCAGTCAAGGGATACAGGCCCGCTCCTACGAGCAGTACTTC.

The table lists this clone with a count of one. CDR3 sequence: CASSPRTGANTEAFF. CDR3 coding DNA: TGTGCCAGCTCACCTCGGACAGGGGCGAACACTGAAGCTTTCTTT. The V gene is TRBV18, the J gene TRBJ1-1; 9 bases fit TRBD1. The CDR3 length is 15 residues. The J segment lost 1 base and the V segment lost 3 bases, leaving 3 bases of the junction unmatched. CDR1 and CDR2 (germline): KGHSH, LQKENI.

CDR3 region: CASSPGDRTYNEQFF. CDR3 nucleotide sequence: TGTGCCAGCTCACCGGGGGACAGGACCTACAATGAGCAGTTCTTC. The chain is built from TRBV18 and TRBJ2-1; 8 nucleotides line up with TRBD1. Germline assignment: CDR1 KGHSH and CDR2 LQKENI. V shed 3 bases and J 2 bases; nucleotides not matched to a gene: 3. This CDR3 spans 15 amino acids.

Comments on this clone: The same CDR3 also results from other DNA sequences found in this sample. The chain links TRBV3-1 (or the pseudogene TRBV3-2) to TRBJ1-1; D call uncertain. Trimming removed 1 base at V and 2 bases at J, with 2 bases between. CDR3 length: 12 amino acids. CDR1 and CDR2 (germline): LGHDT, YNNKEL (reference sequence). CDR3 sequence (DNA): TGTGCCAGCAGCCAAGCTAACACTGAAGCTTTCTTT. Its protein product is CASSQANTEAFF.

The count of this clone is one. The V and J genes are TRBV29-1 and TRBJ1-2; 10 bases are shared with TRBD1. CDR1 SQVTM and CDR2 ANQGSEA come from the germline V gene. The CDR3 consists of 15 residues. The V and J ends lost 7 bases and 0 bases, in that order; junction bases with no gene match: 8. For the CDR3, the DNA is TGCAGCGCAAACCGGGACAGGGGCGCTAACTATGGCTACACCTTC. Translation: CSANRDRGANYGYTF.

The rearrangement links TRBV28 to TRBJ1-3; 7 bases are a match to TRBD1. The J segment lost 4 bases and the V segment lost 5 bases, leaving 5 bases of the junction unmatched. CDR3 length equals 14 residues. Germline loops: CDR1 MDHEN, CDR2 SYDVKM. The CDR3 DNA reads TGTGCCAGCAGTACCGGGACAGAAGGAAACACCATATATTTT. It encodes CASSTGTEGNTIYF.

This clone was detected a few times. This rearrangement joins TRBV7-2 to TRBJ2-7; 10 bases agree with TRBD2. CDR1 is SGHTA and CDR2 is FQGNSA in the germline V gene. J lost 6 bases, V lost 7 bases, and 6 bases had no gene match. The CDR3 loop spans 13 amino acids. As DNA, the CDR3 is TGTGCCAGCACCTCGAGCGGGAGGGGCGAGCAGTACTTC. This gives the protein CASTSSGRGEQYF.

This clone was detected once. This chain joins TRBV28 and TRBJ1-1; D is undetermined. Germline values: CDR1 MDHEN, CDR2 SYDVKM. Trimming removed 5 bases from V and 0 bases from J, with 13 bases in between. The CDR3 length is 15 residues. The CDR3, as DNA: TGTGCCAGCAGTCCCCGAGGGTTAATGAACACTGAAGCTTTCTTT. Translating gives CASSPRGLMNTEAFF.

This chain connects TRBV30 to TRBJ2-5; no firm D call. Germline V gives CDR1 GTSNPN, CDR2 SVGIG (reference sequence). Deletions cut 2 bases from V and 3 bases from J, with 7 bases between. CDR3 length: 12 amino acids. As DNA, the CDR3 is TGTGCCTGGAGTCGTCTAGAAGAGACCCAGTACTTC. Translated, it gives CAWSRLEETQYF.

The gene calls are TRBV19 and TRBJ2-2; D unclear. This CDR3 is built from 14 residues. Germline assignment: CDR1 LNHDA and CDR2 SQIVND (reference sequence). V dropped 3 bases and J dropped 2 bases, with 7 bases sitting between them. The CDR3 coding sequence is TGTGCCAGTAGTATTGCACTCAACACCGGGGAGCTGTTTTTT. Translated, it gives CASSIALNTGELFF.

This clone appeared a single time. The chain has TRBV10-3 and TRBJ1-1; D may be TRBD1 (5 bases). V shed 0 bases and J shed 0 bases, with 14 bases lying between them. Germline V CDR1 and CDR2: ENHRY, SYGVKD. The CDR3 extends over 17 amino acids. In DNA, the CDR3 is TGTGCCATCAGTGAGTCGACAAGGGGTTTGATGAACACTGAAGCTTTCTTT. It specifies CAISESTRGLMNTEAFF.

V and J are TRBV19 and TRBJ1-4; D is perhaps TRBD1 (5 bases). Per the germline V gene, CDR1 is LNHDA and CDR2 is SQIVND (reference sequence). Trimming cost V 4 bases and J 0 bases, with 12 bases left between them. The CDR3 totals 16 residues. The CDR3, as DNA: TGTGCCAGTAGTACGCTGACAGACCCAACTAATGAAAAACTGTTTTTT. Translated, it gives CASSTLTDPTNEKLFF.

This rearrangement joins TRBV4-3 to TRBJ2-2; TRBD1 is a possible D gene (5 bases). CDR3 length: 14 residues. The V end lost 0 bases, the J end lost 4 bases, and 6 bases lay between the germline ends. CDR1 is LGHNA, CDR2 YSLEER, per germline. CDR3 region: CASSQDRVTGELFF. In nucleotides, the CDR3 is TGCGCCAGCAGCCAAGACAGGGTCACCGGGGAGCTGTTTTTT.

The chain joins TRBV10-1 to TRBJ2-1; 10 bases are a match to TRBD2. CDR1 and CDR2 (germline): WNHNN, SYGVQD (reference sequence). Trimming removed 10 bases from V and 0 bases from J; junction bases left unmatched: 27. CDR3 length: 22 amino acids. CDR3 sequence: CATLRVGTPGTSAKSSYNEQFF. CDR3 in DNA: TGCGCCACCCTCCGAGTGGGCACCCCCGGGACTAGCGCTAAGAGCTCCTACAATGAGCAGTTCTTC.

V gene TRBV18 combines with J gene TRBJ2-1, with 8 nucleotides matching TRBD1. This CDR3 has 14 amino acids. The junction had 7 bases not matched to a gene; V was cut back by 5 bases and J by 7 bases. In germline, CDR1 is KGHSH, CDR2 LQKENI. DNA for the CDR3: TGTGCCAGCTCATCCCAGGGGGCGCAAAATGAGCAGTTCTTC. Protein product: CASSSQGAQNEQFF.